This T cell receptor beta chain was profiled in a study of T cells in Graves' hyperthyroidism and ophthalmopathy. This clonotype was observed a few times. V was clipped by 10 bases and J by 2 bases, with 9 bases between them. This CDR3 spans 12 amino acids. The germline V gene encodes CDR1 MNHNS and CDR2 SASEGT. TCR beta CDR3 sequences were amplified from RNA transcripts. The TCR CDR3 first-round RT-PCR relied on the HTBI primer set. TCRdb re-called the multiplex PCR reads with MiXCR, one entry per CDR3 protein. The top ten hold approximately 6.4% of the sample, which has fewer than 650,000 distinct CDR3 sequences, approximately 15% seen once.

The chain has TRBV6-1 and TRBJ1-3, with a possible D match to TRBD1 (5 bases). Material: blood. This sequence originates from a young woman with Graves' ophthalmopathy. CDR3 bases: TGTGCCACAAGGGGACCTGGAAACACCATATATTTT. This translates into CATRGPGNTIYF.